This TCR beta chain was captured in a study of blood T cell repertoires in COVID-19. Across the whole study: Acute and convalescent COVID-19 samples came from the United States, Italy and Spain. PBMCs, B-cell-depleted T cells, or T cells were the source of the cDNA or gDNA that made up the material.

Original processing notes: Estimates of nucleated cell counts were drawn from the amplification of reference gene primers. TCRdb's table, derived via immunoSEQ multiplex PCR, lists solely in-frame clones and lacks some. Clone size and the V and J calls come from that table; the DNA yielded D and trimming. Here the sample spans under 200,000 clones, about four fifths being singletons. Germline trimming cut 3 bases from V and 6 bases from J; bases unmatched to any gene: 15. The length of the CDR3 is 17 residues. CDR1 is ENHRY, CDR2 SYGVKD, per germline. The chain employs TRBV10-3 and TRBJ2-3; 7 positions match TRBD2. This TCR derives from a man aged 70-80 years who had recovered from COVID-19. The sequenced sample consisted of peripheral blood. The CDR3 coding sequence is TGTGCCATCAGTGAATATGGGACTATCATGGGCTTCGATACGCAGTATTTT. This translates into CAISEYGTIMGFDTQYF.